A selection of T cell receptor beta chains follows, all from one sample in a study of CD8+ T cells in alopecia areata. Repertoires were generated with immunoSEQ multiplex PCR, while TCRdb's copy carries only in-frame clones and drops some. The repertoire consists of 160,000 or so clones, with roughly 58% occurring once and the leading ten covering 16%. The sample in question was CD4+ T cells sorted from blood, obtained between weeks 55 and 65, from a patient treated with tofacitinib. These receptors originate from a human donor with alopecia areata. The CDR3 runs from the conserved cysteine through the conserved F or W. The D gene is left open where the match is weak. The size field is filled for only some rows; it gives once, few, many or a size class.

J gene | D gene | clone size | V gene | CDR3 DNA | CDR3 protein
TRBJ2-1 | NA | NA | TRBV29-1 | TGCAGCGCCCACACAGGGTCCGTCAATGAGCAGTTCTTC | CSAHTGSVNEQFF
TRBJ1-2 | NA | NA | TRBV5-6 | TGTGCCAGCAGTTCTAATGGGGGAAATTACTATGGCTACACCTTC | CASSSNGGNYYGYTF
TRBJ1-1 | NA | NA | TRBV10-3 | TGTGCCATCAGTGCCGAGGGAATCGGCGCGACTGAAGCTTTCTTT | CAISAEGIGATEAFF
TRBJ1-1 | NA | few | TRBV11-2 | TGTGCCAGCAGCTTTAGGATGAACACTGAAGCTTTCTTT | CASSFRMNTEAFF
TRBJ2-6 | NA | many | TRBV7-8 | TGTGCCAGCAGCTTAGGGTTGGGGCAGGGGTCCCCCTCTGGGGCCAACGTCCTGACTTTC | CASSLGLGQGSPSGANVLTF
TRBJ2-5 | TRBD2 | few | TRBV6-5 | TGTGCCAGCAGTATCCAGACCCGGGGGGGGACCCAGTACTTC | CASSIQTRGGTQYF
TRBJ1-3 | TRBD1 | NA | TRBV27 | TGTGCCAGCAGTCCTCACAGGGGGGTTACTGGAAACACCATATATTTT | CASSPHRGVTGNTIYF
TRBJ2-3 | TRBD2 | once | TRBV7-3 | TGTGCCAGCAGCCTCCACCGGGACGCGGGGGGGACGCAGTATTTT | CASSLHRDAGGTQYF
TRBJ2-4 | NA | once | TRBV6-1 | TGTGCCAGCAGGCCTAACGGACAGTTAAACATTCAGTACTTC | CASRPNGQLNIQYF
TRBJ2-4 | NA | NA | TRBV2 | TGTGCCAGCAGTATAGAACTCGTACTAGCCAAAAACATTCAGTACTTC | CASSIELVLAKNIQYF
TRBJ2-5 | TRBD1 | few | TRBV14 | TGTGCCAGCAGCCCGTCAAGAGGGGGCGGAAAAGAGACCCAGTACTTC | CASSPSRGGGKETQYF
TRBJ2-5 | NA | NA | TRBV4-2 | TGTGCCAGCAGCCAAGATCCCGAGCGTTCAGAGACCCAGTACTTC | CASSQDPERSETQYF
TRBJ2-2 | TRBD2 | NA | TRBV11-1 | TGTGCCAGCAGCTTCGGGGGGACGAACACCGGGGAGCTGTTTTTT | CASSFGGTNTGELFF
TRBJ1-6 | NA | once | TRBV27 | TGTGCCAGCAGTTTCACAGGGAATCCCATCTTGAATAATTCACCCCTCCACTTT | CASSFTGNPILNNSPLHF
TRBJ2-3 | NA | NA | TRBV10-3 | TGTGCCATCAGTGAGTCAGCAGATACGCAGTATTTT | CAISESADTQYF
TRBJ2-3 | NA | NA | TRBV29-1 | TGCAGCGTTTCGGCCCCAATCTACACAGATACGCAGTATTTT | CSVSAPIYTDTQYF
TRBJ2-4 | NA | NA | TRBV6-5 | TGTGCCAGTGACAGGCTCGGAAACATTCAGTACTTC | CASDRLGNIQYF
TRBJ2-5 | NA | NA | TRBV14 | TGTGCCAGCAGCCAAGACCTGTCTAGCGAAGAGACCCAGTACTTC | CASSQDLSSEETQYF
TRBJ1-2 | NA | NA | TRBV15 | TGTGCCACCAGCAGAGATTTGGGCAGCGACTTCGGCTACACCTTC | CATSRDLGSDFGYTF
TRBJ1-2 | NA | NA | TRBV30 | TGTGCCTGGAGTGTACGTGGGGTGCCGGGACACTCCTATGGCTACACCTTC | CAWSVRGVPGHSYGYTF
TRBJ2-3 | NA | NA | TRBV13 | TGTGCCAGCAGCTTATCGGCGCAATCTGATACGCAGTATTTT | CASSLSAQSDTQYF
TRBJ2-2 | NA | NA | TRBV10-3 | TGTGCCATCAGTGTCGAGGGCGGGGAGCTGTTTTTT | CAISVEGGELFF
TRBJ2-5 | TRBD1 | NA | TRBV11-2 | TGTGCCAGCAACAGGGGATCGGAGACCCAGTACTTC | CASNRGSETQYF
TRBJ1-2 | TRBD1 | NA | TRBV7-9 | TGTGCCAGCAGCACCCGACAGGGGACGGGCTATGGCTACACCTTC | CASSTRQGTGYGYTF
TRBJ2-1 | TRBD2 | NA | TRBV7-2 | TGTGCCAGCAGCTTAGTACTAGCGGGGGGATTATACAATGAGCAGTTCTTC | CASSLVLAGGLYNEQFF
TRBJ1-1 | NA | once | TRBV30 | TGTGCCTGGAGTGTCCGGGGCAACACTGAAGCTTTCTTT | CAWSVRGNTEAFF
TRBJ1-1 | TRBD1 | NA | TRBV6-5 | TGTGCCAGCAGTTACCTGACAGGGGCGAACACTGAAGCTTTCTTT | CASSYLTGANTEAFF
TRBJ1-2 | NA | NA | TRBV29-1 | TGCAGCGCCATAGGGGGCTATGGCTACACCTTC | CSAIGGYGYTF
TRBJ2-3 | NA | NA | TRBV6-6 | TGTGCCAGCAGTTACCCGGGGAACACAGATACGCAGTATTTT | CASSYPGNTDTQYF
TRBJ2-4 | NA | few | TRBV30 | TGTGCCTGGAATAGGGAGACAGCCGAGACCAAAAACATTCAGTACTTC | CAWNRETAETKNIQYF
TRBJ2-7 | NA | NA | TRBV19 | TGTGCCAGTAGTGTAGGCCTAGCCTACGAGCAGTACTTC | CASSVGLAYEQYF
TRBJ2-7 | NA | few | TRBV15 | TGTGCCACCAGCAGAGATATCACCTACGAGCAGTACTTC | CATSRDITYEQYF
TRBJ2-1 | NA | NA | TRBV6-1 | TGTGCCAGCAAGCGGAGCTCCTACAATGAGCAGTTCTTC | CASKRSSYNEQFF
TRBJ2-5 | NA | NA | TRBV5-1 | TGCGCCAGCAGCTTGTGGGGCGCAAGACAAGAGACCCAGTACTTC | CASSLWGARQETQYF
TRBJ2-3 | TRBD2 | NA | TRBV4-1 | TGCGCCAGCAGCCACGAGGGACTAAGCCTTACAGATACGCAGTATTTT | CASSHEGLSLTDTQYF
TRBJ1-1 | TRBD1 | once | TRBV6-6 | TGTGCCAGCAGTTACCAGACAGGGGGAAGTACTGAAGCTTTCTTT | CASSYQTGGSTEAFF
TRBJ2-7 | TRBD1 | NA | TRBV11-2 | TGTGCCAGCAGCTTAATCCCAGGGGGTTACGAGCAGTACTTC | CASSLIPGGYEQYF
TRBJ1-1 | NA | NA | TRBV2 | TGTGCCAGCAGCCTACGTGGGGGATCTGAAGCTTTCTTT | CASSLRGGSEAFF
TRBJ1-5 | NA | NA | TRBV30 | TGTGCCTGGAGTGGGGGGGTCTATCAGCCCCAGCATTTT | CAWSGGVYQPQHF
TRBJ2-1 | TRBD2 | NA | TRBV6-1 | TGTGCCAGCCCCGGACTAGCGGCTGAGCAGTTCTTC | CASPGLAAEQFF